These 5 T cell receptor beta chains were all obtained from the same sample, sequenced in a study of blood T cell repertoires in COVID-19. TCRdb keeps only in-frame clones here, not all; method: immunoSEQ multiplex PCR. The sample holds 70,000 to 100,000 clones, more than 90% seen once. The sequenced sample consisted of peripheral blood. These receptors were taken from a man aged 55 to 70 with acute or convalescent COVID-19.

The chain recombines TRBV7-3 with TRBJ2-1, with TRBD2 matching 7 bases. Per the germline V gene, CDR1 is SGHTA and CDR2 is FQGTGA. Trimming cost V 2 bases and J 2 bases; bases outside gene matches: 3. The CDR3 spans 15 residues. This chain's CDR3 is CASSLDREAYNEQFF. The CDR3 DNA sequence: TGTGCCAGCAGCTTAGATCGGGAGGCCTACAATGAGCAGTTCTTC. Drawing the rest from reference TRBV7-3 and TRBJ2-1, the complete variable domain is GAGVSQTPSNKVTEKGKYVELRCDPISGHTALYWYRQSLGQGPEFLIYFQGTGAADDSGLPNDRFFAVRPEGSVSTLKIQRTERGDSAVYLCASSLDREAYNEQFFGPGTRLTVL.

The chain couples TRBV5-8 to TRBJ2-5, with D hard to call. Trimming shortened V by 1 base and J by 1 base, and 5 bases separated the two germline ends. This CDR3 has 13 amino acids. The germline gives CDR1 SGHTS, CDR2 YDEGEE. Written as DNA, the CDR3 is TGTGCCAGCAGCTTGTACAGCCAAGAGACCCAGTACTTC. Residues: CASSLYSQETQYF.

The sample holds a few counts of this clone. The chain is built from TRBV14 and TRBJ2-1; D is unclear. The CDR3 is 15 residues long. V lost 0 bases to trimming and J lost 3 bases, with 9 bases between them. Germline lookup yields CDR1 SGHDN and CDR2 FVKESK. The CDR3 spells CASSQDLGSYNEQFF. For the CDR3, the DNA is TGTGCCAGCAGCCAAGATCTTGGTAGCTACAATGAGCAGTTCTTC. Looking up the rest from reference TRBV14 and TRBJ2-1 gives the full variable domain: EAGVTQFPSHSVIEKGQTVTLRCDPISGHDNLYWYRRVMGKEIKFLLHFVKESKQDESGMPNNRFLAERTGGTYSTLKVQPAELEDSGVYFCASSQDLGSYNEQFFGPGTRLTVL.

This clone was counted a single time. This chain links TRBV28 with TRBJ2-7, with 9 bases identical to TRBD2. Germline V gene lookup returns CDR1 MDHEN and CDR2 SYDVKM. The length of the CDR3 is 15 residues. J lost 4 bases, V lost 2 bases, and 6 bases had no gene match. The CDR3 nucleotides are TGTGCCAGCAGTTTACCGCGGGAGGGGAGATACGAGCAGTACTTC. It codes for CASSLPREGRYEQYF.

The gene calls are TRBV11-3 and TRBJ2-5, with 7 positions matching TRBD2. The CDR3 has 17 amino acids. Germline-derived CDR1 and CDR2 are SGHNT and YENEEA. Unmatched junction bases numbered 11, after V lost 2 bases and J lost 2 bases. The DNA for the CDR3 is TGTGCCAGCAGCTTACGAGGTCGGGCTAGCGGACAAGAGACCCAGTACTTC. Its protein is CASSLRGRASGQETQYF.